This TCR beta chain stems from a study of T cells after yellow fever vaccination (dated by TCRdb to the late 2010s). For the study in its entirety: The SMART-Seq v4 Ultra Low Input RNA kit was used to prepare libraries from fractions with low cell numbers. Blood samples were taken at several timepoints before and after primary and secondary immunization, and bulk PBMC replicates and cell subsets were isolated. To follow T-cell clones before and after primary and booster YFV17D yellow fever vaccination, bulk TCR alpha and beta repertoires were sequenced over time. Two healthy male donors, one aged 18 to 30 and one aged 30 to 40 years, were included in the cohort.

This clonotype was recorded many times. Its antigen is still unknown. The record has no base qualities; no much larger clone is one base away. Broad study findings and their caveats: After the booster, most of the clones that had expanded following primary vaccination were detected again (96% of CD4 and roughly 88% of CD8), which suggests that memory was broadly maintained. A small fraction of clonotypes appeared in both the CD4 and CD8 compartments, likely as a result of convergent recombination. Computational filtering was needed because FACS-sorted repertoires could contain abundant contaminating clonotypes from the bulk population. The secondary T-cell response was found to be weaker but faster than the primary response, with a peak reached on day 5 rather than on day 15. Only two donors were included in the study, so the extent to which the findings can be generalized is limited.

CDR1 and CDR2 were assigned from the germline V gene as SGHRS and YFSETQ. CDR3 length: 15 amino acids, cysteine to phenylalanine. The only DNA kept is the CDR3, 45 bases in frame from the first base. The V end loses 3 bases and the J end loses 8 bases, and a stretch of 18 bases separates them. Instrument used: Illumina NovaSeq 6000. TCR cDNA was synthesized by 5'RACE template switching, which introduced a universal primer site and unique molecular identifiers. Priming for cDNA synthesis came from both the TCR alpha and TCR beta constant segments. Library amplification used two PCR steps, and the second PCR step added sample barcodes and sequencing adapters. Libraries were sequenced on Illumina HiSeq 2500 (2x100 bp) or NovaSeq (2x150 bp). The original methods were these. MIGEC was used to demultiplex reads and collapse the reads into UMI consensus sequences, and MiXCR was used for V(D)J alignment. Using edgeR on replicate PBMC samples, clonotypes were called vaccine-responding if FDR was below 0.01 and the log2 fold change was above 5 up to day 15. Each bulk clonotype was labeled CD4 or CD8 based on which sequenced repertoire, CD4 or CD8, contained the clonotype at higher abundance. TCRdb handled the public reads itself, with Q25 trimming in fastp and clone calling in MiXCR, and kept productive beta chains. Rows with a matching CDR3 protein are joined into one entry that keeps the most common DNA and genes. TCRdb, rather than the study authors, made the V and J calls. The sample contains 250,000 to 400,000 distinct CDR3 sequences, approximately 4% of them found a single time. The ten largest clonotypes hold approximately 25% of the sample.

Read against the paper, the sample's treatment or condition label means: live attenuated yellow fever vaccine strain. At each blood-draw timepoint, two biological replicates of bulk PBMCs were obtained. A standard Ficoll-Paque protocol was used to isolate PBMCs from peripheral blood. TriZol was used to extract RNA from bulk PBMCs, CD4 and CD8 fractions, and dextramer-positive and dextramer-negative fractions. The TCR sequence derives from a man between 18 and 29 years old who received the YFV17D yellow fever vaccine. The chain joins TRBV5-1 to TRBJ2-1; a weak D assignment points to TRBD2 (6 bases agree). The specimen was PBMCs, collected 5 days after the yellow fever booster vaccination. The CDR3 protein is CASSSGTTSKHEQFF. The DNA sequence is as follows: TGCGCCAGCAGCTCCGGTACTACTAGCAAACATGAGCAGTTCTTC.